The 2 T cell receptor beta chains given below trace back to one sample, sequenced in a study of metastatic and nonmetastatic thyroid tumors (dated by TCRdb to 2020 to 2022). Library creation used PCR. TCRdb shows the sequencer as Illumina HiSeq 4000. The public reads were reprocessed in TCRdb via fastp at Q25 and MiXCR, keeping in-frame beta chains. This sample holds about 20,000 clones; 9.5% to 15% were observed only once. Clones ranked in the top ten supply roughly 6.4% of the sample. No patient had received any treatment before thyroid surgery. Sequencing was done on a sample of blood. These receptor sequences come from a male donor with papillary thyroid cancer or a benign thyroid nodule (not recorded which). Some clones in this sample may be carry-over from other donors' samples.

Only a few counts were recorded for this clone. The chain uses TRBV12-5 and TRBJ2-5, with 11 bases aligning to TRBD1. Germline V gene lookup returns CDR1 LGHNT and CDR2 FRNRAP. This CDR3 comprises 14 residues. With V trimmed by 6 bases and J by 4 bases, 4 bases remained unmatched. For the CDR3, the DNA is TGTGCTAGTGGCGAGGACAGGGGGCGAGAGACCCAGTACTTC. It yields the protein CASGEDRGRETQYF.

A few counts support this clone. This clone may be a read error of a much larger clone one base away. At the DNA level, this CDR3 is encoded by other sequences in the same sample as well. This chain joins TRBV20-1 and TRBJ1-1; no reliable D call. Per the germline V gene, CDR1 is DFQATT and CDR2 is SNEGSKA (reference sequence). The CDR3 has 13 amino acids. The CDR3 bases are TGCAGTGCTAGTAAGGTCGAGAACACTGAGGCTTTCTTT. Amino acid sequence: CSASKVENTEAFF.